This paragraph reports one T cell receptor beta chain. There is no known antigen for this receptor. Mismatch with germline at one junction end may stem from a read error. This sample is drawn from a study of shared clonotypes between healthy human individuals (dated by TCRdb to about 2020). With regard to the full study: A few men and a couple of women, aged 18 to 49 years, made up the cohort. For each donor, CD4 naive and CD4 memory were each given three plates, CD8 naive was given two plates, and CD8 memory was given one plate. Blood TCR repertoires of about 5 healthy adults were deeply sequenced to estimate repertoire size and the extent of clonotype sharing between individuals. To increase sequencing depth and limit assay-specific biases, TCR repertoire library preparation and sequencing were carried out by different laboratories using diverse techniques. Leukapheresis yielded between about 0.8 and 8.9 billion PBMCs per donor.

The CDR3 numbers 15 residues from cysteine through phenylalanine. Of the read, only the CDR3 DNA is kept; its 45 bases are in frame from base 1. The germline V gene (reference sequence) supplies CDR1 LNHDA and CDR2 SQIVND. CD8 naive samples consisted of CD45RO-negative cells that were positively selected for CCR7, yielding a CD45RA+CCR7+ population without TemRA cells. Healthy HIV-negative adults with no recently reported acute infections or vaccinations were included as donors. Only Caucasian adults living in Nashville, Tennessee, USA were represented among the donors. After blood collection by leukapheresis, PBMCs were isolated using Ficoll-Histopaque density gradient centrifugation and then cryopreserved in the vapor phase of liquid nitrogen. Purity and quantity of every magnetically sorted T cell population were checked by analytical flow cytometry. From each sorted fraction, genomic DNA was isolated and quantified by UV absorbance on a Nanodrop 2000c.

Using the deep immunoSEQ assay, TCR CDR3 regions were amplified from genomic DNA by multiplex PCR. Genomic DNA extracted from each cell subset was distributed evenly over all wells of several immunoSEQ 96-well plates, and each plate served as one replicate. For sorted subsets, 200 to 250 ng of genomic DNA, equivalent to 25,000 to 35,000 T cell genomes, went into each replicate PCR. Purified libraries were measured with a Qubit 3.0 fluorometer, size-checked on a Bioanalyzer 2100, and measured again with the KAPA Library Quantification kit. Every immunoSEQ 96-well plate was sequenced on a separate single-read 150-cycle Illumina NextSeq 550 flow cell. On the study's bioinformatics: The immunoSEQ output contained only junctional sequences without quality scores, so filtering could not match that applied to full-length reads. Sequences were annotated with PyIR, a Python wrapper for IgBLAST v1.9, using IMGT germline references to assign V/J genes and CDR3. Any read was removed if the V/J assignment was weak (E-value above 1e-6), the CDR3 was missing, or the read contained stop codons, out-of-frame junctions, or ambiguous translated residues. V3J clonotypes were defined as sequences sharing the same inferred V gene, J gene, and CDR3 amino acid sequence. Percentage overlap between repertoires was computed as shared unique clonotypes divided by the size of the smaller repertoire. Three approaches were used to assess repertoire richness: RTK rarefaction, the Chao1 estimator, and Recon v2.1 estimates of unobserved clonotypes. OLGA was used to compute generation probabilities for all TCRbeta clonotypes that the gDNA method yielded from a handful of donors. TCRdb stores this immuneACCESS table with in-frame sequences only. Part of the clones is absent; in the studies checked, under half of the shortfall reflects unresolved V genes, and no reason is known for the rest. V and J calls and clone size follow that table, whereas D and trimming were derived from the DNA. Within this sample are around 1.9 million clones, with around 93% of them counted one time only. The leading ten clones occupy 1.7% of the sample.

Broad study findings and their caveats: Larger estimated clonotype richness was generally found for naive subsets than for memory subsets. Compared with non-shared clonotypes, clonotypes shared by all four sorted-subset donors had higher generation probabilities. Only blood was sampled, and tissue TCR repertoires likely differ from those in blood. Pairwise subsampling indicated that sequencing depth was expected to affect the degree of clonotype sharing among donors. Because the study included a small number of donors, the genetic and exposure-history diversity represented was limited. Even with the large sequencing depth, rarefaction of the sorted-subset datasets indicated that sequencing was incomplete. About 5% of naive CD4, 3.5% of naive CD8, 2% to 2.5% of memory CD4, and approximately 0.39% of memory CD8 clonotypes were shared across four donors.

Here the chain combines TRBV19 and TRBJ2-1, with no reliable assignment of the D segment. The sequence came from a man aged 18 to 35 in good health. Some clones in this sample may be carry-over from other donors' samples. The material sequenced was naive CD8+ T cells from PBMCs. The cell subset or site label, as the study defines it: CD45RA+CCR7+. The encoded CDR3 is CASSMVSSSFNEQFF. The DNA sequence follows: TGTGCCAGTAGTATGGTCTCGTCATCCTTCAATGAGCAGTTCTTC.